One T cell receptor beta chain is described in this entry. This sample was included in a study of blood T cell repertoires in COVID-19. In the original workflow: Amplification with reference gene primers provided the estimates of nucleated cell counts. This table comes from immunoSEQ multiplex PCR, and its TCRdb copy is limited to in-frame clones, with some not included. That table furnishes V, J and clone size, whereas the DNA furnished D and trimming. The sample includes roughly 250,000 clones, approximately 91% of them seen just once. V gave up 5 bases and J gave up 4 bases, with 12 bases separating them. The V gene's germline CDR1 is SGHTA and CDR2 FQGNSA. This CDR3 spans 14 amino acids. Participants reported their clinical history, and cohort assignment relied on those reports.

Specimen: PBMCs or T cells enriched from blood (not recorded which). The J gene is TRBJ2-1, the V gene TRBV7-2; D possibly corresponds to TRBD2 (6 bases). The sequence came from a woman aged 40-49 years with acute COVID-19. DNA of the CDR3: TGTGCCAGCAGCCCGGGAGTAGGGTACAATGAGCAGTTCTTC. Its translation is CASSPGVGYNEQFF.